The rows below give T cell receptor beta chains drawn from one sample of a study of vaccination and CD4 T cells after COVID-19. TCRdb redid the calling of the PCR reads with MiXCR, one entry per CDR3 protein. The repertoire consists of some 15,000 distinct CDR3 sequences, with approximately 56% occurring once and the leading ten covering about 7.2%. Their antigen targets remain unknown. Sequencing was performed on CD4+ T cells from blood, cultured in vitro. The source is a human donor who had recovered from COVID-19. Each CDR3 is given with its conserved first and last residue. A D gene is named only where the DNA matches it firmly. The listing skips clone size in some rows; elsewhere it reads once, few, many or a size class.

>NA|TRBJ1-2|TRBV15|NA
CATSGRWADNGYTF
TGTGCCACCAGCGGCCGGTGGGCAGACAATGGCTACACCTTC
>few|TRBJ1-6|TRBV2|NA
CASSEIAANSPLHF
TGTGCCAGCAGTGAAATTGCGGCAAATTCACCCCTCCACTTT
>NA|TRBJ1-3|TRBV18|TRBD1
CASSGLGQGDGNTIYF
TGTGCCAGCTCAGGCCTCGGACAGGGAGATGGAAACACCATATATTTT
>NA|TRBJ1-6|TRBV5-1|NA
CASSPPGLNSPLHF
TGCGCCAGCAGCCCTCCGGGCCTTAATTCACCCCTCCACTTT
>NA|TRBJ2-1|TRBV20-1|TRBD2
CSALKREWGKWIVRRGGNEQFF
TGCAGTGCCCTTAAGCGGGAGTGGGGGAAGTGGATAGTCCGTCGGGGGGGCAATGAGCAGTTCTTC
>NA|TRBJ2-1|TRBV27|NA
CASSSSTRPENEQFF
TGTGCCAGCAGTTCCAGCACTCGACCGGAGAATGAGCAGTTCTTC
>NA|TRBJ1-3|TRBV4-1|NA
CASSLRWGDGNTIYF
TGCGCCAGCAGCCTCCGGTGGGGGGACGGAAACACCATATATTTT
>NA|TRBJ1-6|TRBV5-1|NA
CASSAVGQGDSPLHF
TGCGCCAGCAGCGCGGTGGGACAAGGGGACTCACCCCTCCACTTT
>NA|TRBJ2-5|TRBV6-1|NA
CASSLRPGETQYF
TGTGCCAGCAGCTTGAGACCTGGCGAGACCCAGTACTTC
>NA|TRBJ1-5|TRBV15|NA
CATSRGRQSNQPQHF
TGTGCCACCAGCAGAGGGCGACAGAGCAATCAGCCCCAGCATTTT
>NA|TRBJ2-3|TRBV20-1|NA
CSARDRRGTSDTQYF
TGCAGTGCTAGAGATCGCCGAGGGACCAGTGATACGCAGTATTTT
>NA|TRBJ2-3|TRBV5-4|TRBD1
CASSTWTGTSTDTQYF
TGTGCCAGCAGCACCTGGACAGGAACTAGCACAGATACGCAGTATTTT
>NA|TRBJ2-7|TRBV28|NA
CASSLSGDGYEQYF
TGTGCCAGCAGTTTGTCCGGGGATGGCTACGAGCAGTACTTC
>NA|TRBJ2-7|TRBV20-1|TRBD2
CSAHIPGTTYEQYF
TGCAGTGCTCACATCCCCGGGACTACCTACGAGCAGTACTTC
>few|TRBJ2-7|TRBV5-1|NA
CASSFMYKGSSYEQYF
TGCGCCAGCAGCTTTATGTACAAAGGAAGTTCCTACGAGCAGTACTTC
>NA|TRBJ1-2|TRBV2|NA
CASSTTGPYGYTF
TGTGCCAGCAGTACGACAGGACCCTATGGCTACACCTTC